This T cell receptor beta chain was captured by sequencing in a study of T cell responses to AZD1222 COVID-19 vaccine. Germline CDR1 reads SGHVS; CDR2 reads FNYEAQ. V lost 0 bases and J 2 bases, leaving 10 bases between the germline ends. This CDR3 is 15 amino acids long. Here immunoSEQ multiplex PCR was the method, and the copy in TCRdb shows in-frame clones only, minus some. The sample consists of just under 95,000 clones, 70% to 90% of them appearing once. The input for sequencing was peripheral blood, taken on day 0 of AZD1222 vaccination. This sequence joins TRBV7-6 and TRBJ2-5; D remains unclear. The sequence was collected from an adult in good health. CDR3 bases: TGTGCCAGCAGCTTAGCGCAGGTAGATCAAGAGACCCAGTACTTC. Residues: CASSLAQVDQETQYF.